This is a list of T cell receptor beta chains from one sample in a study of blood T cell repertoires in COVID-19. TCRdb's copy holds only in-frame clones and misses some; the assay was immunoSEQ multiplex PCR. The sample gives fewer than 250,000 clones, roughly 89% of which show up once; 6.8% is in the top ten. The sample consisted of PBMCs or T cells enriched from blood (not recorded which). These receptor sequences come from a woman aged 40 to 50 who had recovered from COVID-19. Each CDR3 is given with its conserved first and last residue. Fields, in order: clone size, V gene, J gene, D gene, CDR3 DNA, CDR3 protein. D genes are given only for firm matches. Clone sizes are given selectively: once, few, many, or a class where the clone is expanded.

>.|TRBV7-9|TRBJ1-3|.
TGTGCCAGCTTTAGTTCCCGGTCCGCTGGAAACACCATATATTTT
CASFSSRSAGNTIYF
>.|TRBV6-5|TRBJ2-7|.
TGTGCCAGCAGTACACCGGGCAGGGGAACCTACGAGCAGTACTTC
CASSTPGRGTYEQYF
>.|TRBV9|TRBJ2-5|TRBD2
TGTGCCAGCAGCGTAGCTTCTGGGAGGGGACAAGAGACCCAGTACTTC
CASSVASGRGQETQYF
>.|TRBV5-4|TRBJ2-5|.
TGTGCCAGCAGCTTGGGGAGGGCTCGAGAGACCCAGTACTTC
CASSLGRARETQYF
>.|TRBV28|TRBJ2-5|.
TGTGCCAGCAGTCCCTTAGGGGGAGAGACCCAGTACTTC
CASSPLGGETQYF
>few|TRBV5-1|TRBJ2-1|.
TGCGCCAGCAGGCCTAGCCCTCCAAACAATGAGCAGTTCTTC
CASRPSPPNNEQFF
>.|TRBV27|TRBJ1-1|.
TGTGCCAGCAGTTCCCCATCATCCATGAACACTGAAGCTTTCTTT
CASSSPSSMNTEAFF
>.|TRBV19|TRBJ1-5|.
TGTGCCAGTAGTCCCCAGGCCACCATACGGGGTCAGCCCCAGCATTTT
CASSPQATIRGQPQHF
>.|TRBV12-3/TRBV12-4|TRBJ1-5|TRBD1
TGTGCCAGCAGTGGGCCGGGACAGCAGCATTTT
CASSGPGQQHF
>.|TRBV11-2|TRBJ2-1|TRBD2
TGTGCCAGCAGCTCCGTAGCGGGAGACTCCTACAATGAGCAGTTCTTC
CASSSVAGDSYNEQFF
>once|TRBV5-1|TRBJ2-3|TRBD1
TGCGCCAGCAGCCTGGGCGGACAGGCCTATACGCAGTATTTT
CASSLGGQAYTQYF
>.|TRBV10-1|TRBJ1-2|TRBD1
TGCGCCAGCAGTCCTTACCCGGGACAGGGTTTCTATGGCTACACCTTC
CASSPYPGQGFYGYTF
>once|TRBV27|TRBJ2-1|TRBD1
TGTGCCAGCCAGCGAGGACAGGGTTTCAGTGAGCAGTTCTTC
CASQRGQGFSEQFF
>few|TRBV5-1|TRBJ1-1|.
TGCGCCAGCAGCTTGGTGGGGGAGGTTAACACTGAAGCTTTCTTT
CASSLVGEVNTEAFF
>.|TRBV6-1|TRBJ2-7|.
TGTGCCAGCAGGCCAGACAGCGTTAGCTCCTACGAGCAGTACTTC
CASRPDSVSSYEQYF
>.|TRBV19|TRBJ1-5|.
TGTGCCAGCCATCCAAGAGCCGGGAGCAATCAGCCCCAGCATTTT
CASHPRAGSNQPQHF
>.|TRBV19|TRBJ2-3|.
TGTGCCAGTAGTATGGAGTTCCCAGATACGCAGTATTTT
CASSMEFPDTQYF
>.|TRBV6-6|TRBJ2-2|.
TGTGCCAGCACCAGGGCGGGATACACCGGGGAGCTGTTTTTT
CASTRAGYTGELFF
>.|TRBV28|TRBJ1-2|TRBD1
TGTGCCAGCAGGGCCGGGACAGGGAACTATGGCTACACCTTC
CASRAGTGNYGYTF
>.|TRBV9|TRBJ1-1|.
TGTGCCAGCAGCGTAGCATGGGGGCTGGACACTGAAGCTTTCTTT
CASSVAWGLDTEAFF
>few|TRBV6-5|TRBJ1-5|.
TGTGCCAGCAGTTATAGCGGCGATCAGCCCCAGCATTTT
CASSYSGDQPQHF
>.|TRBV19|TRBJ1-6|TRBD1
TGTGCCAGTAGCCCTTCCGGGACAGCCTATTATTCACCCCTCCACTTT
CASSPSGTAYYSPLHF
>.|TRBV27|TRBJ1-5|.
TGTGCCAGCAGTTTAGGGACTTGGGGCAATCAGCCCCAGCATTTT
CASSLGTWGNQPQHF
>.|TRBV27|TRBJ1-5|TRBD1
TGTGCCAGCAGTTTCGGGACAGGGGCGAAGCCCCAGCATTTT
CASSFGTGAKPQHF
>.|TRBV28|TRBJ2-4|.
TGTGCCAGCAGTTTTCCGGGACACCCCAGGGAGGCCAAAAACATTCAGTACTTC
CASSFPGHPREAKNIQYF
>.|TRBV7-6|TRBJ2-5|.
TGTGCCAGCAGCTTAGAACCGGGAACTAGGGAGACCCAGTACTTC
CASSLEPGTRETQYF
>.|TRBV3-1/TRBV3-2|TRBJ2-3|TRBD2
TGTGCCAGCAGCCAAGTTTCCGGGAGGGGAAATACGCAGTATTTT
CASSQVSGRGNTQYF
>.|TRBV4-1|TRBJ1-2|.
TGCGCCAGCAGCCAAGATCCGGCAGGGGCCCGTAACTATGGCTACACCTTC
CASSQDPAGARNYGYTF
>.|TRBV5-1|TRBJ1-1|.
TGCGCCAGCAGCTTGGAAATAACAGCCCTGAACACTGAAGCTTTCTTT
CASSLEITALNTEAFF
>.|TRBV11-3|TRBJ1-1|TRBD1
TGTGCCAGCAGCTTAGGGACAGGGAATTTGAACACTGAAGCTTTCTTT
CASSLGTGNLNTEAFF
>.|TRBV19|TRBJ2-5|.
TGTGCCAGTAGTCAGCAGGGGCTACGACTGAACTTC
CASSQQGLRLNF
>.|TRBV27|TRBJ2-7|TRBD1
TGTGCCAGCAGTCTAGGACAGGGGGCGGTCGAGCAGTACTTC
CASSLGQGAVEQYF
>once|TRBV20-1|TRBJ2-7|TRBD2
TGCAGTGCTAGTGGGACTAGCGGACCCTCCTACGAGCAGTACTTC
CSASGTSGPSYEQYF
>.|TRBV5-4|TRBJ1-5|.
TGTGCCAGCAGCTTAGACATTAATCAGCCCCAGCATTTT
CASSLDINQPQHF
>few|TRBV28|TRBJ1-4|.
TGTGCCAGCAGTTTAACAGGAAATAATGAAAAACTGTTTTTT
CASSLTGNNEKLFF
>.|TRBV29-1|TRBJ1-2|.
TGCAGCGCCGGCCAGGACAGCCGGGGCTACACCTTC
CSAGQDSRGYTF
>.|TRBV19|TRBJ1-3|.
TGTGCCAGTAGACAGGACGGAAGCTCTGGAAACACCATATATTTT
CASRQDGSSGNTIYF
>.|TRBV4-1|TRBJ1-6|TRBD1
TGCGCCAGCAGCACCCGACAGGGGGGTTCACCCCTCCACTTT
CASSTRQGGSPLHF
>.|TRBV7-2|TRBJ1-4|.
TGTGCCAGCAGACGAGGGAGTACTAATGAAAAACTGTTTTTT
CASRRGSTNEKLFF
>.|TRBV7-7|TRBJ2-1|TRBD2
TGTGCCAGCAGCCCTCTAGCGGGCTCCTACAATGAGCAGTTCTTC
CASSPLAGSYNEQFF
>once|TRBV28|TRBJ2-6|.
TGTGCCAGCCGAGCTGGGGCCAACGTCCTGACTTTC
CASRAGANVLTF
>.|TRBV2|TRBJ2-5|.
TGTGCCAGCGAGTCCAGTTCTCGACTGGAGACCCAGTACTTC
CASESSSRLETQYF
>few|TRBV12-3/TRBV12-4|TRBJ1-5|.
TGTGCCAGCAACAGGGATTACAATCAGCCCCAGCATTTT
CASNRDYNQPQHF
>.|TRBV4-1|TRBJ1-1|.
TGCGCCAGCAGCCAAGATACGACAGGCGTGAACACTGAAGCTTTCTTT
CASSQDTTGVNTEAFF
>.|TRBV10-3|TRBJ2-7|.
TGTGCCATCAGTGAGGAGGGGACTGACCCCTACGAGCAGTACTTC
CAISEEGTDPYEQYF
>.|TRBV4-1|TRBJ2-7|.
TGCGCCAGCAGCCAAGTGGGGAGTAGTGGGTACGGGCAGTACTTC
CASSQVGSSGYGQYF
>.|TRBV29-1|TRBJ1-4|.
TGCAGCTCCCCGGCAGGGTGGGATGAAAAACTGTTTTTT
CSSPAGWDEKLFF
>.|TRBV12-3/TRBV12-4|TRBJ1-6|.
TGTGCCAGCAGTTTACCCCCAGGCTCACCCCTCCACTTT
CASSLPPGSPLHF
>few|TRBV2|TRBJ2-1|TRBD2
TGTGCCAGCAGTGATATAGCGGGTCGCGACAATGAGCAGTTCTTC
CASSDIAGRDNEQFF
>.|TRBV9|TRBJ2-1|TRBD2
TGTGCCAGCAGCGTAGTTAGCGGGAACAATGAGCAGTTCTTC
CASSVVSGNNEQFF
>.|TRBV7-6|TRBJ2-2|.
TGTGCCAGCAGCTTATTCCAGGGGGGCGCACAGACCGGGGAGCTGTTTTTT
CASSLFQGGAQTGELFF
>.|TRBV30|TRBJ1-6|TRBD1
TGTGCCTGGAGAGGGGGCCGTAATTCACCCCTCCACTTT
CAWRGGRNSPLHF
>.|TRBV28|TRBJ2-1|.
TGTGCCAGCAGTTTAGGTCTACAGTCCTTCTTCTTC
CASSLGLQSFFF
>once|TRBV6-6|TRBJ2-1|.
TGTGCCAGCAGTAGCGGACGTTACAATGAGCAGTTCTTC
CASSSGRYNEQFF
>few|TRBV24-1|TRBJ2-1|TRBD2
TGTGCCACCCGCGGACTAGCGGGTCAATCCGGGAATGAGCAGTTCTTC
CATRGLAGQSGNEQFF
>.|TRBV5-1|TRBJ1-2|.
TGCGCCAGCAGCTTATGGAGGCCAGGGGAGTACTATGGCTACACCTTC
CASSLWRPGEYYGYTF
>.|TRBV25-1|TRBJ2-7|.
TGTGCCAGCAGTGAATATCGGGGGACTTACTTC
CASSEYRGTYF